In its sample, the clone carrying this T cell receptor beta chain was seen many times. RNA transcripts served as the template for amplifying TCR beta CDR3 regions. First-round RT-PCR of the TCR CDR3 relied on the HTBI primer set. TCRdb independently ran MiXCR on the multiplex PCR reads; one entry per CDR3 protein. The data hold about 520,000 distinct CDR3 sequences, with less than 25% observed a single time. The CDR3 is 13 amino acids. V was shortened by 1 base and J by 4 bases, with 10 bases between the two germline ends. Germline CDR1 and CDR2: GTSNPN and SVGIG (reference sequence). The entry originates in a study of T cells in Graves' hyperthyroidism and ophthalmopathy.

The sequencing sample was made of blood. The genes are TRBV30 and TRBJ1-1; D perhaps matches TRBD1 (6 bases). This receptor was taken from a man aged 18 to 35 with Graves' hyperthyroidism. The CDR3 region has the DNA TGTGCCTGGAGTGGTAGAGGGGGCACTGAAGCTTTCTTT. Translating it yields CAWSGRGGTEAFF.